The rows below give T cell receptor beta chains drawn from one sample of a study of Graves' ophthalmopathy and Graves' hyperthyroidism. One entry per CDR3 protein results from TCRdb running MiXCR on the multiplex PCR reads. The sample lists 600,000 to 650,000 distinct CDR3 sequences; approximately 22% were seen once. The sequenced material came from peripheral blood. The source of these receptors is a young woman with stable Graves' hyperthyroidism. Some clones in this sample may be carry-over from other donors' samples. Each CDR3 is given with its conserved first and last residue. The order of the fields is clone size, J gene, D gene, V gene, CDR3 protein, CDR3 DNA. D genes are given only for firm matches. Expanded clones are given a class, and other clones once, few, many or no size at all.

size: NA
J: TRBJ2-2
D: NA
V: TRBV12-3/TRBV12-4
CDR3: CASRVKISGELFF
DNA: TGTGCCAGCCGGGTCAAAATCTCCGGGGAGCTGTTTTTT

size: many
J: TRBJ1-1
D: TRBD1
V: TRBV5-1
CDR3: CASSLDGAGGTEAFF
DNA: TGCGCCAGCAGCTTGGATGGAGCAGGGGGGACTGAAGCTTTCTTT

size: few
J: TRBJ2-7
D: TRBD1
V: TRBV11-2
CDR3: CASSAPGQGVKYEQYF
DNA: TGTGCCAGCAGCGCTCCGGGACAGGGGGTCAAATACGAGCAGTACTTC

size: NA
J: TRBJ2-3
D: NA
V: TRBV6-1
CDR3: CASTEGDLEVDTQYF
DNA: TGTGCCAGCACCGAAGGGGACTTAGAGGTAGATACGCAGTATTTT

size: many
J: TRBJ1-5
D: NA
V: TRBV20-1
CDR3: CSASRGGALQPQHF
DNA: TGCAGTGCTAGTCGGGGAGGGGCTTTGCAGCCCCAGCATTTT

size: few
J: TRBJ2-7
D: TRBD2
V: TRBV12-3/TRBV12-4
CDR3: CASRGTSGMLSYEQYF
DNA: TGTGCCAGCAGGGGGACTAGCGGGATGCTCTCCTACGAGCAGTACTTC

size: many
J: TRBJ1-6
D: NA
V: TRBV4-1
CDR3: CASSQDGPMVGNSPLHF
DNA: TGCGCCAGCAGCCAAGATGGTCCGATGGTAGGGAATTCACCCCTCCACTTT

size: NA
J: TRBJ2-1
D: TRBD2
V: TRBV11-2
CDR3: CASSLGGRAYNEQFF
DNA: TGTGCCAGCAGCTTAGGCGGGAGGGCCTACAATGAGCAGTTCTTC

size: many
J: TRBJ1-2
D: TRBD1
V: TRBV20-1
CDR3: CSARAYGTGINYGYTF
DNA: TGCAGTGCTAGAGCCTATGGGACAGGAATTAACTATGGCTACACCTTC

size: NA
J: TRBJ2-5
D: TRBD1
V: TRBV20-1
CDR3: CSANRQGRETQYF
DNA: TGCAGTGCTAATCGACAGGGCCGGGAGACCCAGTACTTC

size: many
J: TRBJ2-2
D: NA
V: TRBV11-2
CDR3: CASSYRGGANTGELFF
DNA: TGTGCCAGCAGCTATAGGGGCGGGGCGAACACCGGGGAGCTGTTTTTT

size: NA
J: TRBJ2-5
D: TRBD2
V: TRBV28
CDR3: CATDPLAGGGETQYF
DNA: TGTGCCACCGATCCCCTAGCGGGAGGCGGCGAGACCCAGTACTTC

size: many
J: TRBJ1-5
D: NA
V: TRBV20-1
CDR3: CSASPSAGYQPQHF
DNA: TGCAGTGCTAGTCCCAGTGCGGGGTACCAGCCCCAGCATTTT

size: NA
J: TRBJ1-2
D: NA
V: TRBV4-1
CDR3: CASSQGETDYGYTF
DNA: TGCGCCAGCAGCCAAGGGGAGACAGACTATGGCTACACCTTC

size: many
J: TRBJ2-7
D: TRBD2
V: TRBV11-2
CDR3: CASSLVASGYEQYF
DNA: TGTGCCAGCAGCTTAGTGGCTAGCGGCTACGAGCAGTACTTC

size: many
J: TRBJ2-7
D: TRBD2
V: TRBV6-1
CDR3: CASSERPSGNRQQYF
DNA: TGTGCCAGCAGTGAACGTCCTAGCGGGAACCGACAGCAGTACTTC

size: NA
J: TRBJ1-2
D: TRBD1
V: TRBV6-1
CDR3: CASRARASDRGYGYTF
DNA: TGTGCCAGCAGGGCCCGAGCGTCTGACAGGGGCTATGGCTACACCTTC

size: many
J: TRBJ1-5
D: NA
V: TRBV6-5
CDR3: CASSWEQGRNQPQHF
DNA: TGTGCCAGCAGTTGGGAACAGGGTAGGAATCAGCCCCAGCATTTT

size: many
J: TRBJ2-2
D: TRBD2
V: TRBV13
CDR3: CASSPGLAGENTGELFF
DNA: TGTGCCAGCAGCCCCGGACTAGCGGGCGAGAACACCGGGGAGCTGTTTTTT

size: many
J: TRBJ2-7
D: NA
V: TRBV2
CDR3: CASRRGDPQYF
DNA: TGTGCCAGCAGAAGGGGGGATCCGCAGTACTTC

size: few
J: TRBJ2-2
D: TRBD2
V: TRBV15
CDR3: CATSRDIREGLTGELFF
DNA: TGTGCCACCAGCAGAGATATTCGGGAGGGTTTAACCGGGGAGCTGTTTTTT

size: many
J: TRBJ1-1
D: NA
V: TRBV18
CDR3: CASSLSGAMNTEAFF
DNA: TGTGCCAGCTCACTTTCAGGGGCGATGAACACTGAAGCTTTCTTT

size: many
J: TRBJ1-1
D: TRBD1
V: TRBV29-1
CDR3: CSVAGGTANTEAFF
DNA: TGCAGCGTGGCGGGGGGGACAGCGAACACTGAAGCTTTCTTT

size: few
J: TRBJ2-2
D: NA
V: TRBV5-4
CDR3: CVSSLAGGRARPLNTGELFF
DNA: TGTGTCAGCAGCTTGGCGGGCGGCAGAGCAAGACCCCTAAACACCGGGGAGCTGTTTTTT

size: few
J: TRBJ2-7
D: TRBD2
V: TRBV9
CDR3: CASSAGLAGQYEQYF
DNA: TGTGCCAGCAGCGCCGGACTAGCGGGCCAGTACGAGCAGTACTTC

size: many
J: TRBJ2-5
D: NA
V: TRBV12-3/TRBV12-4
CDR3: CASSPGLGTETQYF
DNA: TGTGCCAGCAGTCCGGGACTCGGGACGGAGACCCAGTACTTC

size: NA
J: TRBJ2-7
D: TRBD2
V: TRBV6-1
CDR3: CASREGLVSSYEQYF
DNA: TGTGCCAGCAGGGAAGGACTAGTGAGCTCCTACGAGCAGTACTTC

size: many
J: TRBJ2-7
D: NA
V: TRBV6-2/TRBV6-3
CDR3: CASSPSMEQYF
DNA: TGTGCCAGCAGTCCCTCAATGGAGCAGTACTTC

size: NA
J: TRBJ2-7
D: NA
V: TRBV12-3/TRBV12-4
CDR3: CASSTSDRPSGEQYF
DNA: TGTGCCAGCAGTACCTCCGACAGGCCCTCGGGGGAGCAGTACTTC

size: few
J: TRBJ2-7
D: TRBD1
V: TRBV7-2
CDR3: CASSLAGQGISYEQYF
DNA: TGTGCCAGCAGCTTAGCGGGACAGGGGATTAGCTACGAGCAGTACTTC

size: NA
J: TRBJ2-7
D: NA
V: TRBV29-1
CDR3: CSVELRSSYEQYF
DNA: TGCAGCGTTGAACTCAGATCAAGCTACGAGCAGTACTTC

size: NA
J: TRBJ2-7
D: TRBD1
V: TRBV30
CDR3: CAWSQTGGFREQYF
DNA: TGTGCCTGGAGTCAAACAGGGGGCTTCCGCGAGCAGTACTTC

size: few
J: TRBJ2-2
D: TRBD2
V: TRBV5-1
CDR3: CASSLAGTSGKDTGELFF
DNA: TGCGCCAGCAGCTTGGCCGGGACTAGCGGGAAGGACACCGGGGAGCTGTTTTTT

size: NA
J: TRBJ1-6
D: NA
V: TRBV14
CDR3: CASSTAHSSYNSPLHF
DNA: TGTGCCAGCAGTACCGCACACAGCTCCTATAATTCACCCCTCCACTTT

size: NA
J: TRBJ2-5
D: NA
V: TRBV6-5
CDR3: CASSSTRGETQYF
DNA: TGCGCCAGCAGTTCGACTAGAGGAGAGACCCAGTACTTC

size: many
J: TRBJ1-6
D: NA
V: TRBV27
CDR3: CASTSTLNSPLHF
DNA: TGTGCCAGCACATCTACCCTTAATTCACCCCTCCACTTT

size: many
J: TRBJ1-3
D: NA
V: TRBV4-2
CDR3: CASSQGVSSGNTIYF
DNA: TGTGCCAGCAGCCAAGGAGTAAGCTCTGGAAACACCATATATTTT

size: many
J: TRBJ1-1
D: NA
V: TRBV5-1
CDR3: CASRRERNTEAFF
DNA: TGCGCCAGCAGACGAGAAAGGAACACTGAAGCTTTCTTT

size: NA
J: TRBJ1-5
D: TRBD1
V: TRBV6-2/TRBV6-3
CDR3: CASTHRGSNQPQHF
DNA: TGTGCCAGCACTCACAGGGGGAGCAATCAGCCCCAGCATTTT

size: many
J: TRBJ2-7
D: TRBD2
V: TRBV6-1
CDR3: CASSPGTSGSSYEQYF
DNA: TGTGCCAGCAGCCCCGGGACTAGCGGGAGTTCCTACGAGCAGTACTTC

size: many
J: TRBJ2-7
D: TRBD1
V: TRBV30
CDR3: CASDRGSSYEQYF
DNA: TGTGCGAGTGACAGGGGAAGCTCCTACGAGCAGTACTTC

size: many
J: TRBJ2-4
D: TRBD2
V: TRBV7-8
CDR3: CASSTVAGSNIQYF
DNA: TGTGCCAGCAGCACAGTAGCGGGTTCGAACATTCAGTACTTC

size: many
J: TRBJ1-2
D: TRBD1
V: TRBV3-1
CDR3: CASSQVKGASGYTF
DNA: TGTGCCAGCAGCCAAGTCAAGGGGGCTTCTGGCTACACCTTC

size: NA
J: TRBJ1-1
D: NA
V: TRBV6-5
CDR3: CASSLTQGEAFF
DNA: TGTGCCAGCAGTTTAACTCAGGGGGAAGCTTTCTTT

size: NA
J: TRBJ2-5
D: NA
V: TRBV18
CDR3: CASSPALGTQYF
DNA: TGTGCCAGCTCACCCGCGTTGGGGACCCAGTACTTC

size: many
J: TRBJ1-1
D: TRBD1
V: TRBV29-1
CDR3: CSVEANRGNTEAFF
DNA: TGCAGCGTTGAAGCAAACAGGGGGAACACTGAAGCTTTCTTT

size: many
J: TRBJ1-1
D: TRBD1
V: TRBV6-5
CDR3: CASTKPGQMNTEAFF
DNA: TGTGCCAGCACTAAACCGGGACAGATGAACACTGAAGCTTTCTTT

size: NA
J: TRBJ1-1
D: TRBD1
V: TRBV30
CDR3: CAWRAGGLNTEAFF
DNA: TGTGCCTGGAGGGCAGGGGGCCTGAACACTGAAGCTTTCTTT

size: NA
J: TRBJ1-2
D: NA
V: TRBV6-1
CDR3: CASSVVGGYYGYTF
DNA: TGTGCCAGTAGTGTCGTGGGAGGATACTATGGCTACACCTTC

size: many
J: TRBJ1-5
D: NA
V: TRBV6-1
CDR3: CASVREVGQPQHF
DNA: TGTGCCAGCGTCAGGGAGGTTGGTCAGCCCCAGCATTTT

size: many
J: TRBJ2-2
D: NA
V: TRBV28
CDR3: CASTVRYTGELFF
DNA: TGTGCCAGCACCGTAAGGTACACCGGGGAGCTGTTTTTT